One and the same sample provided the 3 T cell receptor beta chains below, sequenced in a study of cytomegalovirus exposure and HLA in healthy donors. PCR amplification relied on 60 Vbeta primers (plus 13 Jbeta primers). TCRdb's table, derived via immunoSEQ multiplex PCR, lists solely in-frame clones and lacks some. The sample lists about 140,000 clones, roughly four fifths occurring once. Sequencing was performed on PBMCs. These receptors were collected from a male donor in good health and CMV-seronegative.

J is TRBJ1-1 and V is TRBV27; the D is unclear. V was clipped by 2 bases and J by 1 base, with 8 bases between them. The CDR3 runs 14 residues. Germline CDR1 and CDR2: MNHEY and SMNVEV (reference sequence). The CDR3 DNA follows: TGTGCCAGCAGTTTAAGCGGGGAGAACACTGAAGCTTTCTTT. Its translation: CASSLSGENTEAFF.

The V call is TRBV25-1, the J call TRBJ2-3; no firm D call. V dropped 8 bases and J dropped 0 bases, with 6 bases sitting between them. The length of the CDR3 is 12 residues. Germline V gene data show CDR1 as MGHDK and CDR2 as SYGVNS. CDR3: CASESSTDTQYF. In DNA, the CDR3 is TGTGCCAGCGAGTCTAGCACAGATACGCAGTATTTT.

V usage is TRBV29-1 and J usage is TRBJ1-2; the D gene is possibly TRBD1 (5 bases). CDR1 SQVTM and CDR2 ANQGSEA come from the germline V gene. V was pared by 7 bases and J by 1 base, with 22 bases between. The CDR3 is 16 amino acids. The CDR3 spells CSASPGGGKVNYGYTF. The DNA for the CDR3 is TGCAGCGCCAGTCCGGGTGGGGGGAAGGTTAACTATGGCTACACCTTC.